This T cell receptor (beta chain) was recorded in a study of blood T cell repertoires in COVID-19. In the study overall: Both acute and convalescent COVID-19 samples were obtained from the United States, Italy and Spain. In each case, the material was cDNA or gDNA derived from T cells, B-cell-depleted T cells, or PBMCs.

TCRdb keeps only in-frame clones here, not all; method: immunoSEQ multiplex PCR. The table shows some 72,000 clones, with around 89% occurring only once. Germline loops: CDR1 SGDLS, CDR2 YYNGEE. V gave up 0 bases and J gave up 3 bases, with 10 bases separating them. This CDR3 comprises 15 residues. Sequencing was carried out using peripheral blood. The clonotype was recovered from a man in his 60s with acute or convalescent COVID-19. V usage is TRBV9 and J usage is TRBJ1-5, with D possibly being TRBD1 (5 bases). The CDR3 DNA is TGTGCCAGCAGCGTAGACGGGGGTGACAATCAGCCCCAGCATTTT. Translated: CASSVDGGDNQPQHF.